The next 9 T cell receptor beta chains were all read from a single sample in a study of metastatic and nonmetastatic thyroid tumors. All patients were untreated before thyroid surgery. Via MiXCR, TCRdb re-called the PCR reads. The sample has some 29,000 clones; roughly 4% are singletons. Sequencing was carried out using blood. The receptors were sampled from a male donor with papillary thyroid cancer or a benign thyroid nodule (not recorded which). Some clones in this sample may be carry-over from other donors' samples.

The CDR3 sequence is CASSHRTGGASDTQYF. CDR3 nucleotide sequence: TGTGCCAGCAGCCATCGGACAGGGGGCGCATCTGACACCCAGTACTTC. The V call is TRBV28, the J call TRBJ2-5; TRBD1 agrees at 11 bases. V was clipped by 6 bases and J by 8 bases; unmatched bases: 14. The CDR3 is 16 residues long. Germline V lookup: CDR1 MDHEN, CDR2 SYDVKM.

This clone came up many times. This clone may be a read error of a much larger clone one base away. The same CDR3 arises from other DNA sequences in this sample as well. The genes are TRBV15 and TRBJ1-1; D uncertain. The CDR3 extends over 16 amino acids. Germline values: CDR1 LNHNV, CDR2 YYDKDF (reference sequence). The DNA for the CDR3 is TGTGCTACCAGCAGAGATTATCCGGGTGGGAACACTGAAGCTTTCTTT. The encoded protein is CATSRDYPGGNTEAFF.

In regard to this clone: This sample includes further DNA sequences coding for the same CDR3. The rearrangement joins TRBV28 to TRBJ2-3, with TRBD2 as a possible D gene (6 bases). V was trimmed by 3 bases and J by 3 bases, leaving 10 bases between them. The CDR3 extends over 14 amino acids. The germline gives CDR1 MDHEN, CDR2 SYDVKM. The CDR3 bases are TGTGCCAGCAGTTTCGTTGCGGGAACAGATACGCAGTATTTT. This gives the protein CASSFVAGTDTQYF.

This clone was counted many times. The chain employs TRBV7-3 and TRBJ1-1; no clear D gene. This CDR3 is built from 15 residues. CDR1 and CDR2 from the germline V gene are SGHTA and FQGTGA. Trimming took 2 bases from V and 0 from J, leaving 10 bases between them. The CDR3 loop is CASSLEGTMNTEAFF. Written as DNA, the CDR3 is TGTGCCAGCAGCTTAGAAGGCACCATGAACACTGAAGCTTTCTTT.

This clone was observed a handful of times. This chain joins TRBV15 and TRBJ2-2; D may match TRBD1 or TRBD2 (5 bases each). The V gene's germline CDR1 is LNHNV and CDR2 YYDKDF (reference sequence). The CDR3 length is 15 residues. Trimming stripped 8 bases from V and 9 bases from J, with 22 bases between. The CDR3 coding sequence is TGTGCCACCGTCCCCCGAGGGGAGTCCGGCTGGGAGCTGTTTTTT. Translating gives CATVPRGESGWELFF.

In the case of this clone: One junction end disagrees with the germline gene, perhaps due to a read error. The chain uses TRBV7-9 and TRBJ2-1; maybe TRBD2 (6 bases). The CDR3 extends over 17 amino acids. Germline CDR1 reads SEHNR; CDR2 reads FQNEAQ (reference sequence). CDR3 sequence (DNA): TGTGCCAACAGCACCTACCTAGCGAAGGGCTGCTACAATGAGCAGTTCTTC. This sequence encodes CANSTYLAKGCYNEQFF.

The rearrangement joins TRBV6-1 to TRBJ2-1; TRBD2 matches 12 bases. CDR1 and CDR2 from the germline V gene are MNHNS and SASEGT. V lost 8 bases, J lost 4 bases, and 6 bases stayed unmatched. The CDR3 loop spans 15 amino acids. CDR3 in amino acids: CASARTSGTYNEQFF. The CDR3 DNA follows: TGTGCCAGCGCTAGGACTAGCGGGACTTACAATGAGCAGTTCTTC.

This clone has more than one count but fewer than ten. The J gene is TRBJ1-5, the V gene TRBV28; D call uncertain. Germline CDR1 reads MDHEN; CDR2 reads SYDVKM. The CDR3 has 11 amino acids. V was clipped by 7 bases and J by 7 bases, with 8 bases between them. The CDR3 bases are TGTGCCAGCATGACCAACCAGCCCCAGCATTTT. This sequence encodes CASMTNQPQHF.

V gene TRBV6-1 combines with J gene TRBJ1-1; D gene unclear. The germline V gene has CDR1 MNHNS and CDR2 SASEGT. V was cut by 7 bases and J by 4 bases, with 4 bases left in between. The CDR3 extends over 10 amino acids. The CDR3 bases are TGTGCCAGCATGAGCACTGAAGCTTTCTTT. It encodes CASMSTEAFF.